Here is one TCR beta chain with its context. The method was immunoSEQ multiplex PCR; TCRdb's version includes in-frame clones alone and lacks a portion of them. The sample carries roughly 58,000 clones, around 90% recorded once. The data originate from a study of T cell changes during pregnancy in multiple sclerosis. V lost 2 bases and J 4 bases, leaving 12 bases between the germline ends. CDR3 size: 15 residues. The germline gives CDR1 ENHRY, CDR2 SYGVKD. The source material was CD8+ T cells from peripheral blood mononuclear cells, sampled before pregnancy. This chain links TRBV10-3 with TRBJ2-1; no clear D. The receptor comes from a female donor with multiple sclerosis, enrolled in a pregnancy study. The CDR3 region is CAISEKAASYNEQFF. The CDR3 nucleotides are TGTGCCATCAGTGAGAAGGCGGCTTCTTACAATGAGCAGTTCTTC.